A single sample is the source of the 18 T cell receptor beta chains below, sequenced in a study of blood T cell repertoires in COVID-19. Here immunoSEQ multiplex PCR was the method, and the copy in TCRdb shows in-frame clones only, minus some. There are tens of thousands of clones in the sample; about nine tenths occur only once, and over 20% lies in the top ten. The sample consisted of peripheral blood. These receptors all come from a woman older than 75 with active or convalescent COVID-19.

The chain is built from TRBV27 and TRBJ2-1; 9 nucleotides match TRBD2. This CDR3 has 16 residues. Germline CDR1 is MNHEY and CDR2 is SMNVEV (reference sequence). J lost 6 bases, V lost 2 bases, and 8 bases had no gene match. CDR3 DNA: TGTGCCAGCAGTTTACTGGGGCGGGGGGGCGGCAATGAGCAGTTCTTC. It specifies CASSLLGRGGGNEQFF.

The chain combines TRBV11-2 with TRBJ2-5, with TRBD1 matching 11 bases. Trimming cost V 4 bases and J 6 bases; bases outside gene matches: 7. CDR3 length: 15 residues. Germline loops: CDR1 SGHAT, CDR2 FQNNGV. This CDR3 reads CASSWRGTGGQTQYF. In nucleotides, the CDR3 is TGTGCCAGCAGCTGGAGGGGGACAGGGGGGCAGACCCAGTACTTC.

This rearrangement joins TRBV27 to TRBJ2-7; 9 nucleotides align to TRBD2. Germline CDR1 and CDR2: MNHEY and SMNVEV (reference sequence). CDR3 length equals 16 residues. The V gene end was trimmed by 3 bases and the J gene end by 2 bases; junction bases not matched to a gene: 8. The CDR3 DNA follows: TGTGCCAGCAGTTTGTCTAGCGGGGCTCCAACCTACGAGCAGTACTTC. Translation: CASSLSSGAPTYEQYF.

The chain recombines TRBV13 with TRBJ1-3, with D possibly matching TRBD1 (6 bases). CDR3 length: 14 amino acids. The germline gives CDR1 PRHDT, CDR2 FYEKMQ (reference sequence). The V gene lost 8 bases and the J gene lost 3 bases, with 14 bases spanning the gap. The CDR3 DNA reads TGTGCCAGCGAGGGCAGGGGCGTTGGAAACACCATATATTTT. Translating gives CASEGRGVGNTIYF.

V usage is TRBV11-2 and J usage is TRBJ2-1, with TRBD2 matching 8 bases. CDR3 length equals 15 residues. V lost 5 bases and J lost 3; bases outside the gene matches: 6. Per germline, CDR1 SGHAT and CDR2 FQNNGV. CDR3 region: CASSQIGGVYNEQFF. The CDR3 DNA reads as TGTGCCAGCAGCCAAATCGGGGGGGTCTACAATGAGCAGTTCTTC.

The chain employs TRBV12-3 or TRBV12-4 and TRBJ1-2; 8 nucleotides line up with TRBD1. The CDR3 loop spans 13 amino acids. Trimming removed 3 bases from V and 8 bases from J; junction bases left unmatched: 5. CDR3 sequence (DNA): TGTGCCAGCAGTTTCTCAGGGGGCGGAGGCTACACCTTC. Encoded protein: CASSFSGGGGYTF.

This clone was detected once. J is TRBJ2-7 and V is TRBV5-1; D is unclear. In germline, CDR1 is SGHRS, CDR2 YFSETQ. Deletions cut 3 bases from V and 1 base from J, with 14 bases between. The CDR3 contains 15 residues. DNA of the CDR3: TGCGCCAGCAGCTCTGAGATCGGCGGATCCTACGAGCAGTACTTC. Amino acids: CASSSEIGGSYEQYF. The whole variable domain, remainder taken from reference TRBV5-1 and TRBJ2-7, is KAGVTQTPRYLIKTRGQQVTLSCSPISGHRSVSWYQQTPGQGLQFLFEYFSETQRNKGNFPGRFSGRQFSNSRSEMNVSTLELGDSALYLCASSSEIGGSYEQYFGPGTRLTVT.

This chain connects TRBV3-1 (or the pseudogene TRBV3-2) to TRBJ2-7; 10 positions match TRBD1. Unmatched junction bases numbered 5, after V lost 5 bases and J lost 1 base. Germline CDR1 and CDR2: LGHDT and YNNKEL (reference sequence). This CDR3 spans 15 amino acids. In DNA, the CDR3 is TGTGCCAGCAGCGCTTGGGACAGGGGTTCCTACGAGCAGTACTTC. This codes for CASSAWDRGSYEQYF.

This chain connects TRBV5-1 to TRBJ1-2, with 7 bases lining up with TRBD1. From germline, CDR1 is SGHRS and CDR2 YFSETQ. The CDR3 is 12 residues long. V dropped 4 bases and J dropped 9; count of bases not matched to a gene: 6. CDR3 sequence (DNA): TGCGCCAGCAGCCTAGGGACAGTTAGCTACACCTTC. This encodes CASSLGTVSYTF. Filled out from reference TRBV5-1 and TRBJ1-2, the complete variable domain reads KAGVTQTPRYLIKTRGQQVTLSCSPISGHRSVSWYQQTPGQGLQFLFEYFSETQRNKGNFPGRFSGRQFSNSRSEMNVSTLELGDSALYLCASSLGTVSYTFGSGTRLTVV.

The V gene is TRBV27, the J gene TRBJ1-2, with TRBD1 matching 7 bases. This CDR3 contains 15 residues. Germline V gene sequence: CDR1 MNHEY, CDR2 SMNVEV (reference sequence). The V segment lost 0 bases and the J segment 4 bases; nucleotides outside the gene matches: 5. The CDR3 coding sequence is TGTGCCAGCAGTTTATCGTCCTCAGGGGGCTATGGCTACACCTTC. This sequence encodes CASSLSSSGGYGYTF.

This clone appeared a single time. The CDR3 nucleotides read TGTGCCAGCAGCTGGAGGGGGCAGCGTGGAAACACCATATATTTT. Encoded protein: CASSWRGQRGNTIYF. The rearrangement uses TRBV7-2 and TRBJ1-3; 7 bases agree with TRBD1. The trim removed 4 bases at V and 3 bases at J, leaving 6 bases unmatched. The CDR3 contains 15 residues. Germline CDR1 is SGHTA and CDR2 is FQGNSA.

This clone was observed a few times. V is TRBV7-3 and J is TRBJ2-2, with TRBD1 matching 7 bases. V trimming: 4 bases; J trimming: 5 bases; junction bases outside the gene matches: 10. Germline V lookup: CDR1 SGHTA, CDR2 FQGTGA. CDR3 length equals 16 residues. CDR3 amino acids: CASSSPVGDSTGELFF. In DNA, the CDR3 is TGTGCCAGCAGCTCCCCCGTGGGGGACAGTACCGGGGAGCTGTTTTTT.

In its sample, this clone was seen once. The V and J genes are TRBV11-3 and TRBJ1-1; weak D call: TRBD1 (5 bases). The CDR3 runs 14 residues. Deletions cut 2 bases from V and 1 base from J, with 8 bases between. CDR1 is SGHNT, CDR2 YENEEA, per germline. CDR3 coding DNA: TGTGCCAGCAGCTTATCGGGGGGGAACACTGAAGCTTTCTTT. Its protein product is CASSLSGGNTEAFF.

This chain uses TRBV5-1 with TRBJ2-5; D might be TRBD2 (6 bases). Trimming cost V 7 bases and J 12 bases, with 25 bases left between them. The CDR3 is made up of 14 amino acids. Looked up from germline, CDR1 is SGHRS and CDR2 is YFSETQ. CDR3 protein: CASEITVGGRRKYF. The CDR3, as DNA: TGCGCCAGCGAGATCACGGTAGGAGGGCGGCGCAAGTACTTC.

The chain is built from TRBV5-1 and TRBJ2-5; D is possibly TRBD1 (6 bases). The V end was cut by 0 bases, the J end by 4 bases, with 10 bases between. The CDR3 is made up of 14 amino acids. The germline CDR1 and CDR2 sequences are SGHRS and YFSETQ. CDR3 loop: CASSLEGVRETQYF. In DNA, the CDR3 is TGCGCCAGCAGCTTGGAGGGGGTTCGAGAGACCCAGTACTTC.

The V and J genes are TRBV5-4 and TRBJ1-4; 7 bases fit TRBD1. Germline assignment: CDR1 SGHNT and CDR2 YYREEE (reference sequence). J was trimmed by 4 bases and V by 4 bases; bases with no gene match: 10. The CDR3 runs 16 residues. The DNA for the CDR3 is TGTGCCAGCAGCCATGACAGGGACCTCCTTAATGAAAAACTGTTTTTT. This gives the protein CASSHDRDLLNEKLFF.

The V gene is TRBV6-1, the J gene TRBJ1-5; TRBD1 matches at 7 bases. V lost 2 bases and J lost 2; bases outside the gene matches: 6. This CDR3 is 16 amino acids long. CDR1 is MNHNS, CDR2 SASEGT, per germline. CDR3 residues: CASSEPGGNGNQPQHF. CDR3 DNA: TGTGCCAGCAGTGAACCAGGGGGGAATGGCAATCAGCCCCAGCATTTT.

J is TRBJ1-4 and V is TRBV6-5, with TRBD1 as a possible D gene (6 bases). Germline V gene sequence: CDR1 MNHEY, CDR2 SVGAGI. The CDR3 totals 16 residues. Trimming removed 1 base at V and 6 bases at J, with 15 bases between. CDR3 coding DNA: TGTGCCAGCAGTTACTTCACTCACCCAGGGGATGAAAAACTGTTTTTT. Protein product: CASSYFTHPGDEKLFF.